Listed below are T cell receptor beta chains from one sample, sequenced in a study of blood T cells in healthy people across ages. TCRdb ran MiXCR on the 5' RACE reads and lists one entry per CDR3 protein. Among hundreds of thousands of distinct CDR3 sequences listed, 56% were seen once. The sample taken for sequencing was blood. The receptor source for this set is a man aged 35-49 years in good health. The CDR3 runs from the conserved cysteine through the conserved F or W. Fields, in order: CDR3 DNA, CDR3 protein, clone size, D gene, V gene, J gene. The D gene is left open where the match is weak. Clone size appears in some rows only: once, few, many, or a class for an expanded clone.

CDR3nt: TGTGCCAGCAGTTACTCGGGTTCAGGTAGGGGCGAGCAGTACTTC; CDR3aa: CASSYSGSGRGEQYF; abundance: NA; d_gene: NA; v_gene: TRBV6-5; j_gene: TRBJ2-7
CDR3nt: TGCAGTGCCCAACCGGGACAGCGATACGAGCAGTACTTC; CDR3aa: CSAQPGQRYEQYF; abundance: once; d_gene: TRBD1; v_gene: TRBV20-1; j_gene: TRBJ2-7
CDR3nt: TGCAGTGCTCTCTCCCCAGGGAGTGCCTACGAGCAGTACTTC; CDR3aa: CSALSPGSAYEQYF; abundance: NA; d_gene: NA; v_gene: TRBV20-1; j_gene: TRBJ2-7
CDR3nt: TGTGCCAGCAGTTTATGGTCCGAAATTGTGAATGAGCAGTTCTTC; CDR3aa: CASSLWSEIVNEQFF; abundance: NA; d_gene: NA; v_gene: TRBV28; j_gene: TRBJ2-1
CDR3nt: TGTGCCAGCAGTCCTGGGTTCGGACTCCGGAAAGATACGCAGTATTTT; CDR3aa: CASSPGFGLRKDTQYF; abundance: NA; d_gene: NA; v_gene: TRBV28; j_gene: TRBJ2-3
CDR3nt: TGTGCCAGCAGCCCGACCCCTATAGCTGGCTACACCTTC; CDR3aa: CASSPTPIAGYTF; abundance: NA; d_gene: NA; v_gene: TRBV7-2; j_gene: TRBJ1-2
CDR3nt: TGTGCCAGCAGTGACTGGGAGGTTATAAACACTGAAGCTTTCTTT; CDR3aa: CASSDWEVINTEAFF; abundance: NA; d_gene: NA; v_gene: TRBV25-1; j_gene: TRBJ1-1
CDR3nt: TGCAGCGTCGCCGACAGGGTCTCCTACAATGAGCAGTTCTTC; CDR3aa: CSVADRVSYNEQFF; abundance: NA; d_gene: TRBD1; v_gene: TRBV29-1; j_gene: TRBJ2-1
CDR3nt: TGTGCCAGCAGCTCCCGTGATAGCGGGGGGGCAAGTGATACGCAGTATTTT; CDR3aa: CASSSRDSGGASDTQYF; abundance: NA; d_gene: TRBD2; v_gene: TRBV7-2; j_gene: TRBJ2-3
CDR3nt: TGCAGTGCCCCAAGGGAAAACTCTGGGGCCAACGTCCTGACTTTC; CDR3aa: CSAPRENSGANVLTF; abundance: few; d_gene: NA; v_gene: TRBV20-1; j_gene: TRBJ2-6
CDR3nt: TGCAGCGTAGGACAGACCGACGAGCAGTACTTC; CDR3aa: CSVGQTDEQYF; abundance: NA; d_gene: NA; v_gene: TRBV29-1; j_gene: TRBJ2-7
CDR3nt: TGCAGCGTTGACCCTCTACAGGGGGGCGAATACAATGAGCAGTTCTTC; CDR3aa: CSVDPLQGGEYNEQFF; abundance: few; d_gene: TRBD1; v_gene: TRBV29-1; j_gene: TRBJ2-1
CDR3nt: TGTGCCAGCAGCTTCAGACCTGACACTCCCGTCGAACACGACGAGCAGTACTTC; CDR3aa: CASSFRPDTPVEHDEQYF; abundance: NA; d_gene: NA; v_gene: TRBV7-2; j_gene: TRBJ2-7
CDR3nt: TGTGCCAGCAGTTACCCAGCTAGCGGGGGGGAAGAGACCCAGTACTTC; CDR3aa: CASSYPASGGEETQYF; abundance: few; d_gene: TRBD2; v_gene: TRBV6-6; j_gene: TRBJ2-5